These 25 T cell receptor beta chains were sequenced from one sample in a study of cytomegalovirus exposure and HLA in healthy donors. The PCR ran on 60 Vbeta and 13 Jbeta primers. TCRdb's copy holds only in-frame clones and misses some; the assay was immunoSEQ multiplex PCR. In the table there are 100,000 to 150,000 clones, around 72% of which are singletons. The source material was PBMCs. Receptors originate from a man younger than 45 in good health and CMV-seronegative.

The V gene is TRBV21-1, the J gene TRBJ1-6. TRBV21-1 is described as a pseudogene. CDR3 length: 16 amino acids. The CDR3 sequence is CASSHRSGAGGSPLHF. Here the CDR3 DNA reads TGTGCCAGCAGCCATCGGAGTGGCGCGGGGGGTTCACCCCTCCACTTT.

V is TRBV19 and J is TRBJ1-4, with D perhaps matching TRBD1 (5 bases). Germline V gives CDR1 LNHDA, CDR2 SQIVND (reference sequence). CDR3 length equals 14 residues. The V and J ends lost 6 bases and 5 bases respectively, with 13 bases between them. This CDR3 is CASRVTERNEKLFF. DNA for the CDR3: TGTGCCAGTAGAGTGACAGAGAGGAATGAAAAACTGTTTTTT.

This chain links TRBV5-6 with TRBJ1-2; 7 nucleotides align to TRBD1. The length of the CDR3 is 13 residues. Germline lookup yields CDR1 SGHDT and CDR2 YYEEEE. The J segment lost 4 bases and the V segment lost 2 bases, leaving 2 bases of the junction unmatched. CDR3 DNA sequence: TGTGCCAGCAGCTTAGGACAGGTCTATGGCTACACCTTC. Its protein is CASSLGQVYGYTF.

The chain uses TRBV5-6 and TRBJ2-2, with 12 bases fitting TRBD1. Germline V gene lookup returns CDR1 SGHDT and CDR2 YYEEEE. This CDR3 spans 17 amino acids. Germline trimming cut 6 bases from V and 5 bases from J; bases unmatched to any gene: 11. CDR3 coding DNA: TGTGCCAGCAACTATGGGACAGGGGGCTATCGGACCGGGGAGCTGTTTTTT. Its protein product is CASNYGTGGYRTGELFF.

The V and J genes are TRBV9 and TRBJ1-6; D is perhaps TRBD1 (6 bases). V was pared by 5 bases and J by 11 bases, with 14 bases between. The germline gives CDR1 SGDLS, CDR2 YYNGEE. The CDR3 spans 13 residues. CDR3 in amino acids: CASSTQGGTPLHF. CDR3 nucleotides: TGTGCCAGCAGTACCCAAGGGGGTACACCCCTCCACTTT.

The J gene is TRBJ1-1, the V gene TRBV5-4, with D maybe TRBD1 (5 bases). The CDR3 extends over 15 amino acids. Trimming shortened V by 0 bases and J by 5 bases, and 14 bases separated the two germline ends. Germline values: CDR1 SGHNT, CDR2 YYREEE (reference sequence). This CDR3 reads CASSLAQGGKTEAFF. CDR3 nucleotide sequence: TGTGCCAGCAGCTTGGCCCAGGGAGGGAAAACTGAAGCTTTCTTT. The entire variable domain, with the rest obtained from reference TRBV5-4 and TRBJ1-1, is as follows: ETGVTQSPTHLIKTRGQQVTLRCSSQSGHNTVSWYQQALGQGPQFIFQYYREEENGRGNFPPRFSGLQFPNYSSELNVNALELDDSALYLCASSLAQGGKTEAFFGQGTRLTVV.

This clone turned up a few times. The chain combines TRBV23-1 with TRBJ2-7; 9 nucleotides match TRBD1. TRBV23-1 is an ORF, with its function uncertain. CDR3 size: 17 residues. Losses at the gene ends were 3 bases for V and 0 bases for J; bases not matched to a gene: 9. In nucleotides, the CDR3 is TGCGCCAGCAGTCACTCAACAGGGGGCCAAAGCTCCTACGAGCAGTACTTC. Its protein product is CASSHSTGGQSSYEQYF.

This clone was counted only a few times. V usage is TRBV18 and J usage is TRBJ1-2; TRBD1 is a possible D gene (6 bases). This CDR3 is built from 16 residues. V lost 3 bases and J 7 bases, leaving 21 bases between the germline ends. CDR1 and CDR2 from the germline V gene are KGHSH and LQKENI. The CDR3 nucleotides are TGTGCCAGCTCACCCCCGACAGGAGCCCGGTTCCGTGGCTACACCTTC. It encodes CASSPPTGARFRGYTF. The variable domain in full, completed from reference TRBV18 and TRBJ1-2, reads NAGVMQNPRHLVRRRGQEARLRCSPMKGHSHVYWYRQLPEEGLKFMVYLQKENIIDESGMPKERFSAEFPKEGPSILRIQQVVRGDSAAYFCASSPPTGARFRGYTFGSGTRLTVV.

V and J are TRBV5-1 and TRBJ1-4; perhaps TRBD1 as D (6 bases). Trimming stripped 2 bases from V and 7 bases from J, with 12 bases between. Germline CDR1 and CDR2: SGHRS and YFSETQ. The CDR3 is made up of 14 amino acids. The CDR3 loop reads CASSLQGASEKLFF. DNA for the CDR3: TGCGCCAGCAGCTTACAGGGAGCGAGTGAAAAACTGTTTTTT.

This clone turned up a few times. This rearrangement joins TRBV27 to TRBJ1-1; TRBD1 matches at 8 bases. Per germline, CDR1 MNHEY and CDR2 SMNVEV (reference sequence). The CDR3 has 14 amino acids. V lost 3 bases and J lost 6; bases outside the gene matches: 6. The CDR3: CASSFSGGLAEAFF. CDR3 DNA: TGTGCCAGCAGTTTTTCAGGGGGCCTCGCTGAAGCTTTCTTT.

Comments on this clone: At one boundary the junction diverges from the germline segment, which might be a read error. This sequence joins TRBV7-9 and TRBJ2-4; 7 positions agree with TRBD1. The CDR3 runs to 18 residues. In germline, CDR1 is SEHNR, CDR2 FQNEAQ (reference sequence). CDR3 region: CSSSLAPRQGVAKNIQYF. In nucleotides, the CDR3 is TGTTCCAGCAGCTTAGCCCCCAGACAGGGAGTAGCCAAAAACATTCAGTACTTC.

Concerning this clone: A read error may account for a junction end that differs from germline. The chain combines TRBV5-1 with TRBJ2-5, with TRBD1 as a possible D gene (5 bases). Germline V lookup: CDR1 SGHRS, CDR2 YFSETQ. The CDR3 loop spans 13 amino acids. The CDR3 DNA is TGCGCCAGCAACTTGGACAATAAAGAGACCCAGTACTTC. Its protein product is CASNLDNKETQYF. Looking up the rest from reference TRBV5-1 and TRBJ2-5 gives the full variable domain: KAGVTQTPRYLIKTRGQQVTLSCSPISGHRSVSWYQQTPGQGLQFLFEYFSETQRNKGNFPGRFSGRQFSNSRSEMNVSTLELGDSALYLCASNLDNKETQYFGPGTRLLVL.

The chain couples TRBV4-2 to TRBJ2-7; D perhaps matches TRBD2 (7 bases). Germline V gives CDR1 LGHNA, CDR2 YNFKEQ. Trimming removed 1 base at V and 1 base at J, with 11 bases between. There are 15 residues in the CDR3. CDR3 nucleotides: TGTGCCAGCAGCCAAGGGGAGGGGGGGTCCTACGAGCAGTACTTC. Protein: CASSQGEGGSYEQYF.

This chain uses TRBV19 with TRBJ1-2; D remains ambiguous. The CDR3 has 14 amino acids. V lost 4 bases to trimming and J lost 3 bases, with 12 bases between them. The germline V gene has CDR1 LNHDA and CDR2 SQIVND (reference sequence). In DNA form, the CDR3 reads TGTGCCAGTAGTAAAGGAGGCAAGTACTATGGCTACACCTTC. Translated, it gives CASSKGGKYYGYTF.

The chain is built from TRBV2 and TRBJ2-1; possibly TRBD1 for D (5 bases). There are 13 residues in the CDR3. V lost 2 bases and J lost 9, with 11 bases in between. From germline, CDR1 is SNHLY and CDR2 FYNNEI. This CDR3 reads CASSESLQGEQFF. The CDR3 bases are TGTGCCAGCAGTGAATCGTTGCAGGGTGAGCAGTTCTTC.

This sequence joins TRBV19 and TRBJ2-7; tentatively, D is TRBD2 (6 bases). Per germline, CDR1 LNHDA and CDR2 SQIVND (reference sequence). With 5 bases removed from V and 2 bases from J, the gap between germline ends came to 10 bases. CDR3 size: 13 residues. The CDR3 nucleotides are TGTGCCAGTAGTTGGCGGGGCCCCTACGAGCAGTACTTC. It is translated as CASSWRGPYEQYF.

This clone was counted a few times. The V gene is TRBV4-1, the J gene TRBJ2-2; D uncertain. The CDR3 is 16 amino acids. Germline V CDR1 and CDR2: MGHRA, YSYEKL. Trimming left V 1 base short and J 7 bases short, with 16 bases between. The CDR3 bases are TGCGCCAGCAGCCAAGTAGATATTATCGTATACGGGGAGCTGTTTTTT. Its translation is CASSQVDIIVYGELFF.

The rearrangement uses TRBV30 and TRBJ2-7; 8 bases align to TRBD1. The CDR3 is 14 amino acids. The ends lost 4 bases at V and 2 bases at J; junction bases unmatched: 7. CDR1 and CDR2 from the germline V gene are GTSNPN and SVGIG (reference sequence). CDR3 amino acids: CAWTAGTGAYEQYF. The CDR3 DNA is TGTGCCTGGACGGCCGGGACAGGAGCCTACGAGCAGTACTTC.

The CDR3, as DNA: TGTGCCAGCAGTTACGGGGGGGCCACTGAAGCTTTCTTT. It specifies CASSYGGATEAFF. The V and J genes are TRBV6-6 and TRBJ1-1, with D perhaps matching TRBD1 (6 bases). The CDR3 has 13 residues. The germline CDR1 and CDR2 sequences are MNHNY and SVGAGI (reference sequence). V lost 2 bases, J lost 4 bases, and 8 bases lay in between.

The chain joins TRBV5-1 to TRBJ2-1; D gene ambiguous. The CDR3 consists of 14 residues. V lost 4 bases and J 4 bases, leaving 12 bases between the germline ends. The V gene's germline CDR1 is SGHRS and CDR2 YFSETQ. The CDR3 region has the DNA TGCGCCAGCAGCCCTCAGGCCCGATACAATGAGCAGTTCTTC. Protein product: CASSPQARYNEQFF.

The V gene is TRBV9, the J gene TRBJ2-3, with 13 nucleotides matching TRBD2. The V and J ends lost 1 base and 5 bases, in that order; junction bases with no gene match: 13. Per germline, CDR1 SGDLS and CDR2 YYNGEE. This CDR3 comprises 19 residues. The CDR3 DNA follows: TGTGCCAGCAGCGTAAACCCACTAGCGGGGGGGCTCAATATAGATACGCAGTATTTT. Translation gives CASSVNPLAGGLNIDTQYF. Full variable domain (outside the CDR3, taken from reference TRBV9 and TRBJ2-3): DSGVTQTPKHLITATGQRVTLRCSPRSGDLSVYWYQQSLDQGLQFLIQYYNGEERAKGNILERFSAQQFPDLHSELNLSSLELGDSALYFCASSVNPLAGGLNIDTQYFGPGTRLTVL.

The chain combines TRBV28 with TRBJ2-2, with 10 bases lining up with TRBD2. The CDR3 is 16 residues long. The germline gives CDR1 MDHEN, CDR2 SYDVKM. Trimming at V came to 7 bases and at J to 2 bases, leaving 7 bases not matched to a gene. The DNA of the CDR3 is TGTGCCAGCACCACTAGCGGGACACAAAACACCGGGGAGCTGTTTTTT. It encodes CASTTSGTQNTGELFF.

CDR3 coding DNA: TGCGCCAGCAGCCTAGGGACAGTCACTGAAGCTTTCTTT. Protein sequence: CASSLGTVTEAFF. The chain carries TRBV4-3 and TRBJ1-1, with 7 bases that match TRBD1. The V and J ends lost 4 bases and 4 bases, in that order; junction bases with no gene match: 3. The CDR3 runs 13 residues. The germline V gene encodes CDR1 LGHNA and CDR2 YSLEER.

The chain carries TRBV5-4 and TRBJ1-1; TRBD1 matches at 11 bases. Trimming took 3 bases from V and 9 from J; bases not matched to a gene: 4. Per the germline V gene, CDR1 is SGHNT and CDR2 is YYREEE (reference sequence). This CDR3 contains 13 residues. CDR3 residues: CASSWGTGGKAFF. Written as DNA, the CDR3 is TGTGCCAGCAGCTGGGGGACAGGGGGGAAAGCTTTCTTT.

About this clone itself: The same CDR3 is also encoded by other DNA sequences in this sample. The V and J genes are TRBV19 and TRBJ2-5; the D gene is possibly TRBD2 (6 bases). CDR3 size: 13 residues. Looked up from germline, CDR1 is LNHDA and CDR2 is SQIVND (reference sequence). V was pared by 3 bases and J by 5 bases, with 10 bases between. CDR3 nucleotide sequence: TGTGCCAGTAGTATTGGTCTAGCGGAGACCCAGTACTTC. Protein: CASSIGLAETQYF.